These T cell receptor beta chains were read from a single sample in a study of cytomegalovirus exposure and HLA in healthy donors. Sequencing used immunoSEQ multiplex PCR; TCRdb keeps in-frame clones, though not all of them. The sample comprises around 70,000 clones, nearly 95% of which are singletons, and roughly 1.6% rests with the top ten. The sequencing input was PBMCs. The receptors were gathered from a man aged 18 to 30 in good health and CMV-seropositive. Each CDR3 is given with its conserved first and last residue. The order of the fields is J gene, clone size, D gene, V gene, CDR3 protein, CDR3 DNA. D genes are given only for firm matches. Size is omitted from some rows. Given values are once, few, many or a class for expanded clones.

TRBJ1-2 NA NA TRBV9 CASSTSGGNYGYTF TGTGCCAGCAGCACCTCGGGAGGTAACTATGGCTACACCTTC
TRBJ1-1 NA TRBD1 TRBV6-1 CASRRQGSSTEAFF TGTGCCAGCAGGAGACAGGGATCCTCCACTGAAGCTTTCTTT
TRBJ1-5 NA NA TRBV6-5 CASTGQYYNQPQHF TGTGCCAGCACCGGACAGTATTACAATCAGCCCCAGCATTTT
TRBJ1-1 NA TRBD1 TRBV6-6 CASSYGQGAGEAFF TGTGCCAGCAGTTACGGGCAGGGGGCGGGTGAAGCTTTCTTT
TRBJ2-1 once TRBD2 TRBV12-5 CANTGGTSYNEQFF TGTGCTAACACCGGGGGGACCTCCTACAATGAGCAGTTCTTC
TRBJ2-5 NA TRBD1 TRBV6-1 CASSEWGQGGQETQYF TGTGCCAGCAGTGAATGGGGACAGGGGGGACAAGAGACCCAGTACTTC
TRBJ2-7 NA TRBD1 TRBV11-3 CASSAGTAYEQYF TGTGCCAGCAGCGCCGGGACAGCCTACGAGCAGTACTTC
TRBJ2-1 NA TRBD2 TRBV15 CATSRGLSGTYNEQFF TGTGCCACCAGCAGAGGTCTTAGCGGGACCTACAATGAGCAGTTCTTC
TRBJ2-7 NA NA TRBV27 CASSRSGGANEQYF TGTGCCAGCAGTCGGTCAGGAGGGGCCAACGAGCAGTACTTC
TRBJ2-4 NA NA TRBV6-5 CASSSRVLAKNIQYF TGTGCCAGCAGCTCCAGGGTACTAGCCAAAAACATTCAGTACTTC
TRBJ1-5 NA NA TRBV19 CASSIYLQPQHF TGTGCCAGTAGTATTTATCTTCAGCCCCAGCATTTT